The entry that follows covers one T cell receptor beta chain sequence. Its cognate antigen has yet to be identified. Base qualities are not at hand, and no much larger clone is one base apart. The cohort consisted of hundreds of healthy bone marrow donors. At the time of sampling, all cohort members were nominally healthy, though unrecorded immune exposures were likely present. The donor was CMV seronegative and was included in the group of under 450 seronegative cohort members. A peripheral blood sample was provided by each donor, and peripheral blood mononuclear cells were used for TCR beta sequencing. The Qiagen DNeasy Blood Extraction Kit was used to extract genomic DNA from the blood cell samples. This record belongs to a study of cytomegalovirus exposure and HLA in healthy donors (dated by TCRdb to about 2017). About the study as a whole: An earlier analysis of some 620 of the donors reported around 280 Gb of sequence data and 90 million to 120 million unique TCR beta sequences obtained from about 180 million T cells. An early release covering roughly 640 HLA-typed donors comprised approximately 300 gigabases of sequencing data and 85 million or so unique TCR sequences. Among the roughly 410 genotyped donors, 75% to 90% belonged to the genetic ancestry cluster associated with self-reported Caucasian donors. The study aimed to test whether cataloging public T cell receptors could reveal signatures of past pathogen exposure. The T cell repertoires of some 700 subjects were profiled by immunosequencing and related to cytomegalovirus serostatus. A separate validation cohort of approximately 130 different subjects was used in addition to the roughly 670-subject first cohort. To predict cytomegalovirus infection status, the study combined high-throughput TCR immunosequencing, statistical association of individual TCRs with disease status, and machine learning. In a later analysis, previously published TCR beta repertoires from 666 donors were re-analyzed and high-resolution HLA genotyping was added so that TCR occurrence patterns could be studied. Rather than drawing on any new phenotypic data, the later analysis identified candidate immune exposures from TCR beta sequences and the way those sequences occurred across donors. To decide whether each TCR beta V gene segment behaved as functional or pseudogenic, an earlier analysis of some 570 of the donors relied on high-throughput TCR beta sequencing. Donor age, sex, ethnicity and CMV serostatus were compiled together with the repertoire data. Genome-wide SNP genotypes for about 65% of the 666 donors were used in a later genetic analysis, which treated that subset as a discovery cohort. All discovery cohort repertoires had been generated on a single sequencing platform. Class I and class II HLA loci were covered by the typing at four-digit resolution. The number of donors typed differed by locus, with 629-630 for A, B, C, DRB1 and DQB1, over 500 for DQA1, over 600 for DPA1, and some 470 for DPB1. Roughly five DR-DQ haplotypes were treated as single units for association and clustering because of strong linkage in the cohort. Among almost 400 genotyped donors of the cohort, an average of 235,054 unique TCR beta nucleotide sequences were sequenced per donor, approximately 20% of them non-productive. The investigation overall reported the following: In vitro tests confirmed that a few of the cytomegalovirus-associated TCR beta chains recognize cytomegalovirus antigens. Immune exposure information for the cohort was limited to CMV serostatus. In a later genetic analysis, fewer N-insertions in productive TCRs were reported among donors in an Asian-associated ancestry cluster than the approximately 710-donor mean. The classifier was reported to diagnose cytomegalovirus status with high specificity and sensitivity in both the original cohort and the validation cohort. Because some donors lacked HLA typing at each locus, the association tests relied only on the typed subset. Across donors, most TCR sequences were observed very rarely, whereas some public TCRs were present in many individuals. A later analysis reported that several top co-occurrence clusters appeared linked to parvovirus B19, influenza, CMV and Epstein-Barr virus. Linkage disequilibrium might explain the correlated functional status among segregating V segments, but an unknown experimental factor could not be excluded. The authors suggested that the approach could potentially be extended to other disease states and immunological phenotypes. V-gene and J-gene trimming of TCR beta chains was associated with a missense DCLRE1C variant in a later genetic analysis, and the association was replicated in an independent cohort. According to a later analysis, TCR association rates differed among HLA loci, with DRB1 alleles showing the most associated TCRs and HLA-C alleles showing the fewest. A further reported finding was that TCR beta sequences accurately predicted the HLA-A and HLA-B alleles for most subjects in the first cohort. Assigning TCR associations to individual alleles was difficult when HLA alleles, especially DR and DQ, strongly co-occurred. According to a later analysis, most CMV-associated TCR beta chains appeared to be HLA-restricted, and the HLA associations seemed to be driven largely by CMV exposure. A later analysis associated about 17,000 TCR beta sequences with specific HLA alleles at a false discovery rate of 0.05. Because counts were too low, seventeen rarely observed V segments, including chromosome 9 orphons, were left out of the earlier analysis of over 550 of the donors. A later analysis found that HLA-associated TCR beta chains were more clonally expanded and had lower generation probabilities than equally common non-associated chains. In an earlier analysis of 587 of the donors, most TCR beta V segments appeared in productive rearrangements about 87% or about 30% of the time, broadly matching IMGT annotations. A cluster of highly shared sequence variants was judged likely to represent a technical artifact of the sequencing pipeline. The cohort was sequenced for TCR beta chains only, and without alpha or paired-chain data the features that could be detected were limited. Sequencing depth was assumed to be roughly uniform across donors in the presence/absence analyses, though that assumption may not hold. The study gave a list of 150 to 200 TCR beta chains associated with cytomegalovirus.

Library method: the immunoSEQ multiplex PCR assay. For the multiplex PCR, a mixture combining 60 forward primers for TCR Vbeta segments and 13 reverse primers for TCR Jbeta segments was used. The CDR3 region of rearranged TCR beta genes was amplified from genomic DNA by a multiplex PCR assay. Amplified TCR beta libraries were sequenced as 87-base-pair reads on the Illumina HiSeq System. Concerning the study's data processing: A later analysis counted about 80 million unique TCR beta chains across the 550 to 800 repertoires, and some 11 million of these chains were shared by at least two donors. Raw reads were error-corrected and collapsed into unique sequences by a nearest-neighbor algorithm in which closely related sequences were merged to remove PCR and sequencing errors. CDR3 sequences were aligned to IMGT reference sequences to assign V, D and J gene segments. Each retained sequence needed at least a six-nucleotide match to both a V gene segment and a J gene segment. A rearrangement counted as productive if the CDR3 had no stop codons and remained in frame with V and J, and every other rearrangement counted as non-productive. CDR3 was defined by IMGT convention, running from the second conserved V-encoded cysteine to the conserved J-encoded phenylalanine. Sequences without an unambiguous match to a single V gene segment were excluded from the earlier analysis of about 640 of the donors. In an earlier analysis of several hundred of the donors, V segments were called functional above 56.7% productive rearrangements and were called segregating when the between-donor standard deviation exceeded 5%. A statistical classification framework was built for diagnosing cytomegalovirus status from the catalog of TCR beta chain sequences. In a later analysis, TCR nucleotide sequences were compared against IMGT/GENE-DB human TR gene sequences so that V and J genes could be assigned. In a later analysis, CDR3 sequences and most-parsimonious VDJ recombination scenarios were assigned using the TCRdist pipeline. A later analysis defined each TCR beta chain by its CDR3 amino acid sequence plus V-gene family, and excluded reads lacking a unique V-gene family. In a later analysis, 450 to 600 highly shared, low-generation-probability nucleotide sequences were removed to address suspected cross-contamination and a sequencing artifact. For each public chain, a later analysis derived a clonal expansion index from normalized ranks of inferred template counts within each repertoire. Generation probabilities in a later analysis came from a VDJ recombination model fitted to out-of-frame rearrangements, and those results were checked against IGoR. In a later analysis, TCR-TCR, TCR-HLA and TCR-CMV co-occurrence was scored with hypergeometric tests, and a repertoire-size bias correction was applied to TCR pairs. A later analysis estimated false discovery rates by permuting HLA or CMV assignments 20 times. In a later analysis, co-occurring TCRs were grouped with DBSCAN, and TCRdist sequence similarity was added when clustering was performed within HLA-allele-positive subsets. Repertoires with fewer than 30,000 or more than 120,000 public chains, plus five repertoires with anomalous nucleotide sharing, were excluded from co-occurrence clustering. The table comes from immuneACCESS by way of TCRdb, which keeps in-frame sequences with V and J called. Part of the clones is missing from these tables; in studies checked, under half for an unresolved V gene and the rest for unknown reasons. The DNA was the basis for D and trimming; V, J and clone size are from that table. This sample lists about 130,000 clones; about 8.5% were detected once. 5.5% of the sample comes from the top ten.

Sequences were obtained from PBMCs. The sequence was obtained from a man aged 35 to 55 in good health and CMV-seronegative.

The DNA reads TGTGCCAGAAGAACAGGGGCTCGGGGCACTGAAGCTTTCTTT. It translates as CARRTGARGTEAFF. Recombination joined TRBV2 with TRBJ1-1; 7 bases in between match TRBD1. For this chain, trimming is 9 bases at the V end and 4 bases at the J end, and the number of junction bases without a gene match is 11. The germline V gene specifies SNHLY as CDR1 and FYNNEI as CDR2. Taken from cysteine to phenylalanine, the CDR3 has 14 residues. The read is trimmed to its CDR3 DNA, 42 bases read in frame from base 1.